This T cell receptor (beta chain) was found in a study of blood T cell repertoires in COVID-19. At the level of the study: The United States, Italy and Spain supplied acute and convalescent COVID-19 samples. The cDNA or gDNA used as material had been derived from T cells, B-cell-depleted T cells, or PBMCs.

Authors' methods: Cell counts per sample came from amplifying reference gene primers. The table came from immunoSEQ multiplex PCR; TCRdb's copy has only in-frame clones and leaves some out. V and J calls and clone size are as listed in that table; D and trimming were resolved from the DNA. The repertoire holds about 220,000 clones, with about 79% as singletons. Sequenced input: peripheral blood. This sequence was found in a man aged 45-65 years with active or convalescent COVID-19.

This CDR3 is CATSDSNSLPNEKLFF. CDR3 nucleotide sequence: TGTGCCACCAGTGACTCCAACAGTCTACCTAATGAAAAACTGTTTTTT. The chain carries TRBV24-1 and TRBJ1-4; no clear D. The V end was cut by 4 bases, the J end by 3 bases, with 14 bases between. The CDR3 is 16 amino acids. Germline V gene data show CDR1 as KGHDR and CDR2 as SFDVKD.